The source of this TCR beta chain is a study of immune evolution from preneoplasia to lung adenocarcinoma. Germline V gene sequence: CDR1 SGHAT, CDR2 FQNNGV. The V end lost 1 base, the J end lost 2 bases, and 6 bases lay between the germline ends. The CDR3 is made up of 13 amino acids. Method: immunoSEQ multiplex PCR; TCRdb's copy keeps in-frame clones and lacks some. The sample lists about 11,000 clones, roughly 85% seen once, with 1.5% to 2% in the top ten. The receptor was derived from a person in their 70s with lung adenocarcinoma. The chain combines TRBV11-2 with TRBJ2-7; no clear D gene. Sequencing was performed on FFPE minimally invasive lung adenocarcinoma tissue. The CDR3 DNA reads TGTGCCAGCAGCTTAGGACAACCCTACGAGCAGTACTTC. This codes for CASSLGQPYEQYF.